The next 29 T cell receptor beta chains were all read from a single sample in a study of T cells in Graves' hyperthyroidism and ophthalmopathy. TCR beta CDR3 sequences were amplified from RNA transcripts. HTBI primers were used for first-round RT-PCR of the TCR CDR3. Via MiXCR, TCRdb re-called the multiplex PCR reads, giving one row per CDR3 protein. In the table there are some 740,000 distinct CDR3 sequences, 13% to 15% of which are singletons. The sequencing sample was made of blood. These receptors were taken from a woman under 30 with Graves' hyperthyroidism.

The chain joins TRBV3-1 to TRBJ1-5; 7 nucleotides align to TRBD1. Germline V gene lookup returns CDR1 LGHDT and CDR2 YNNKEL (reference sequence). CDR3 length equals 14 residues. Trimming removed 4 bases from V and 6 bases from J; junction bases left unmatched: 6. CDR3 DNA sequence: TGTGCCAGCAGCCCGAGGACAGGTGGTCAGCCCCAGCATTTT. Its translation is CASSPRTGGQPQHF. The full variable domain, completed using reference TRBV3-1 and TRBJ1-5, is DTAVSQTPKYLVTQMGNDKSIKCEQNLGHDTMYWYKQDSKKFLKIMFSYNNKELIINETVPNRFSPKSPDKAHLNLHINSLELGDSAVYFCASSPRTGGQPQHFGDGTRLSIL.

This clonotype showed up many times. The chain joins TRBV12-3 or TRBV12-4 to TRBJ1-4, with 9 bases that match TRBD1. The CDR3 runs 16 residues. J gave up 8 bases and V 5 bases, and 12 bases lay outside the gene matches. This chain's CDR3 is CASSPAHRGRGEKLFF. The CDR3 region has the DNA TGTGCCAGCAGTCCCGCACACAGGGGGCGAGGGGAAAAACTGTTTTTT.

The rearrangement uses TRBV29-1 and TRBJ2-2, with no clear D. The length of the CDR3 is 13 residues. Germline CDR1 is SQVTM and CDR2 is ANQGSEA. Trimming stripped 4 bases from V and 2 bases from J, with 8 bases between. The CDR3: CSVVPGNTGELFF. The CDR3 DNA sequence: TGCAGCGTTGTGCCGGGCAACACCGGGGAGCTGTTTTTT.

The table lists this clonotype with a few counts. The chain recombines TRBV25-1 with TRBJ2-2, with D uncertain. V was trimmed by 3 bases and J by 4 bases, leaving 12 bases between them. The CDR3 has 15 residues. Per germline, CDR1 MGHDK and CDR2 SYGVNS. The CDR3 DNA follows: TGTGCCAGCAGTGACCCACGTCACCCCACCGGGGAGCTGTTTTTT. Its translation: CASSDPRHPTGELFF.

The sample holds many counts of this clonotype. The V and J genes are TRBV7-9 and TRBJ2-5, with D perhaps matching TRBD1 (6 bases). The CDR3 is made up of 14 amino acids. With 5 bases removed from V and 4 bases from J, the gap between germline ends came to 14 bases. From germline, CDR1 is SEHNR and CDR2 FQNEAQ (reference sequence). The CDR3 DNA sequence: TGTGCCAGCAGCCCGCAGGGGACGGGAGAGACCCAGTACTTC. Translated, it gives CASSPQGTGETQYF.

As regards this clonotype: An end of the junction differs from the germline gene, which may be a read error. The chain recombines TRBV7-3 with TRBJ2-1, with 13 bases aligning to TRBD2. Germline CDR1 is SGHTA and CDR2 is FQGTGA. The CDR3 runs to 15 residues. CDR3 in amino acids: CASSVGTSGTNERFF. The CDR3 nucleotides read TGTGCCAGCAGCGTCGGGACTAGCGGGACCAATGAGCGGTTCTTC.

In this sample, this clonotype turned up many times. The V and J genes are TRBV2 and TRBJ2-7; TRBD1 might be the D (6 bases). V dropped 11 bases and J dropped 2 bases, with 13 bases sitting between them. The CDR3 spans 12 residues. Germline-derived CDR1 and CDR2 are SNHLY and FYNNEI. The CDR3 sequence: CAGGQLPYEQYF. The CDR3 DNA reads as TGTGCCGGAGGACAGCTTCCCTACGAGCAGTACTTC.

In this sample, this clonotype turned up many times. The rearrangement uses TRBV27 and TRBJ1-4; perhaps TRBD1 as D (6 bases). The CDR3 is 15 amino acids. V lost 4 bases and J 10 bases, leaving 19 bases between the germline ends. Germline loops: CDR1 MNHEY, CDR2 SMNVEV (reference sequence). The CDR3 DNA is TGTGCCAGCAGTTCCCACAGGGATCTTGATGGAAAACTGTTTTTT. Translating it yields CASSSHRDLDGKLFF.

J is TRBJ2-1 and V is TRBV3-1; 9 bases fit TRBD2. The CDR3 runs 16 residues. With V trimmed by 5 bases and J by 6 bases, 11 bases remained unmatched. The germline CDR1 and CDR2 sequences are LGHDT and YNNKEL (reference sequence). The CDR3 spells CASSGRGRASFNEQFF. In nucleotides, the CDR3 is TGTGCCAGCAGCGGTCGCGGGAGGGCCAGTTTCAATGAGCAGTTCTTC.

This clonotype was observed at least ten times. This sequence joins TRBV6-1 and TRBJ2-7, with 13 bases matching TRBD2. V lost 10 bases to trimming and J lost 2 bases; unmatched junction nucleotides: 2. Germline V lookup: CDR1 MNHNS, CDR2 SASEGT. This CDR3 is 13 amino acids long. The CDR3 DNA is TGTGCCACCGGGACTAGCGGGACCTACGAGCAGTACTTC. As protein: CATGTSGTYEQYF.

This clonotype was recorded many times. The chain couples TRBV27 to TRBJ1-1; 8 bases line up with TRBD1. V lost 2 bases to trimming and J lost 1 base; unmatched junction nucleotides: 9. Germline CDR1 reads MNHEY; CDR2 reads SMNVEV (reference sequence). This CDR3 is built from 17 residues. DNA for the CDR3: TGTGCCAGCAGTTTAACCTTCCCGACAGGGGCGAACACTGAAGCTTTCTTT. It encodes CASSLTFPTGANTEAFF.

This clonotype was observed at least ten times. This chain connects TRBV19 to TRBJ1-1; 7 bases agree with TRBD1. Germline CDR1 is LNHDA and CDR2 is SQIVND (reference sequence). The V gene end was trimmed by 3 bases and the J gene end by 0 bases; junction bases not matched to a gene: 4. This CDR3 has 15 residues. Here the CDR3 reads CASSIEGALNTEAFF. DNA for the CDR3: TGTGCCAGTAGTATTGAGGGGGCGTTGAACACTGAAGCTTTCTTT.

This clonotype was detected only a few times. J is TRBJ2-2 and V is TRBV4-1, with 11 bases identical to TRBD2. The V gene end was trimmed by 5 bases and the J gene end by 1 base; junction bases not matched to a gene: 12. The germline CDR1 and CDR2 sequences are MGHRA and YSYEKL. The CDR3 totals 19 residues. The CDR3 nucleotides read TGCGCCAGCAGCGGCCCGTCTAGCGGGGGGAAAATGAACACCGGGGAGCTGTTTTTT. As protein: CASSGPSSGGKMNTGELFF.

This clonotype was observed a few times. J is TRBJ1-1 and V is TRBV18; 8 bases match TRBD1. In germline, CDR1 is KGHSH, CDR2 LQKENI. V shed 7 bases, J shed 7 bases, and the junction held 8 bases outside the gene matches. This CDR3 has 13 amino acids. CDR3 nucleotides: TGTGCCAGCTTCCCCAGGGGGCGGAATGAAGCTTTCTTT. Translated, it gives CASFPRGRNEAFF.

This clonotype was observed a single time. This may be a read error, as it is one base from a much larger clone. This sequence joins TRBV15 and TRBJ1-2; 9 bases fit TRBD1. Germline V gene lookup returns CDR1 LNHNV and CDR2 YYDKDF (reference sequence). The CDR3 is 15 residues long. The CDR3, as DNA: TGTGCCACCAGCAGAGATGGACAGGGGACGCATGGCTGCACCTTC. It is translated as CATSRDGQGTHGCTF.

The chain carries TRBV10-2 and TRBJ2-3; 7 bases fit TRBD2. Unmatched junction bases numbered 18, after V lost 6 bases and J lost 6 bases. Germline CDR1 reads WSHSY; CDR2 reads SAAADI. The CDR3 contains 17 residues. CDR3 amino acids: CASRRSRAGKRVDTQYF. The CDR3 DNA follows: TGCGCCAGCAGACGCTCGAGAGCGGGAAAAAGGGTGGATACGCAGTATTTT.

This clonotype has a single count. Germline is not matched at one junction end, which may reflect a read error. This chain joins TRBV20-1 and TRBJ2-7; weak D call: TRBD2 (5 bases). The V gene's germline CDR1 is DFQATT and CDR2 SNEGSKA (reference sequence). CDR3 length: 12 amino acids. DNA of the CDR3: TGCAGTGCTACGGGAAGCTCCCACGAGCAGTACTTC. Translated, it gives CSATGSSHEQYF.

This chain joins TRBV20-1 and TRBJ1-2; 7 bases fit TRBD1. Germline CDR1 reads DFQATT; CDR2 reads SNEGSKA (reference sequence). The CDR3 sequence is 15 residues long. V was pared by 4 bases and J by 0 bases, with 8 bases of the junction left unmatched. Here the CDR3 DNA reads TGCAGTGCTATTATGGGACAGACAGCTAACTATGGCTACACCTTC. It encodes CSAIMGQTANYGYTF.

At least ten counts were recorded for this clonotype. V gene TRBV28 combines with J gene TRBJ1-2; TRBD1 agrees at 8 bases. The CDR3 consists of 14 residues. The germline V gene encodes CDR1 MDHEN and CDR2 SYDVKM. Trimming cost V 2 bases and J 5 bases; bases outside gene matches: 4. CDR3 DNA sequence: TGTGCCAGCAGTTTACAGGGGGCAACATATGGCTACACCTTC. Translation gives CASSLQGATYGYTF.

The chain recombines TRBV5-1 with TRBJ2-5; TRBD1 might be the D (6 bases). This CDR3 contains 14 residues. The V and J ends lost 4 bases and 2 bases respectively, with 12 bases between them. The V gene's germline CDR1 is SGHRS and CDR2 YFSETQ. The CDR3 DNA reads TGCGCCAGCAGCAAATCAGGGGTACAAGAGACCCAGTACTTC. Protein sequence: CASSKSGVQETQYF.

V is TRBV5-4 and J is TRBJ2-3; unclear D gene. Trimming cost V 1 base and J 6 bases, with 6 bases left between them. The CDR3 consists of 12 residues. Per the germline V gene, CDR1 is SGHNT and CDR2 is YYREEE (reference sequence). For the CDR3, the DNA is TGTGCCAGCAGCTTGCCGTTGGATACGCAGTATTTT. Amino acid sequence: CASSLPLDTQYF.

This clonotype appeared a few times. A much larger clonotype is one base distant, so this may be a read error. Since the CDR3 does not end with the conserved phenylalanine or tryptophan, this likely comes from a read error. The genes are TRBV2 and TRBJ2-1; 9 bases fit TRBD2. The CDR3 consists of 13 residues. Germline lookup yields CDR1 SNHLY and CDR2 FYNNEI. V dropped 7 bases and J dropped 7; count of bases not matched to a gene: 5. CDR3 sequence reads: CASITSGPNEQFS. CDR3 DNA sequence: TGTGCCAGCATCACTAGCGGGCCGAATGAGCAGTTCTCC.

The chain links TRBV27 to TRBJ2-7; TRBD2 matches at 8 bases. CDR3 length: 13 residues. V shed 6 bases and J 5 bases; nucleotides not matched to a gene: 6. CDR1 is MNHEY, CDR2 SMNVEV, per germline (reference sequence). DNA of the CDR3: TGTGCCAGCAGGCCGGGACTAGGAGACGAGCAGTACTTC. Its translation: CASRPGLGDEQYF.

Only a few counts were recorded for this clonotype. This chain links TRBV7-2 with TRBJ2-3; no clear D. Trimming shortened V by 1 base and J by 4 bases, and 15 bases separated the two germline ends. CDR3 length: 16 residues. Germline-derived CDR1 and CDR2 are SGHTA and FQGNSA. The CDR3 region has the DNA TGTGCCAGCAGCTTAGGTAGTGGAGCCGGCCCAGATACGCAGTATTTT. The encoded protein is CASSLGSGAGPDTQYF.

The chain has TRBV20-1 and TRBJ2-7; 8 bases agree with TRBD1. The CDR3 extends over 11 amino acids. Per the germline V gene, CDR1 is DFQATT and CDR2 is SNEGSKA (reference sequence). V trimming: 7 bases; J trimming: 5 bases; junction bases outside the gene matches: 4. CDR3 nucleotides: TGCAGTGGGCAGGGGGCGAACGAGCAGTACTTC. Amino acid sequence: CSGQGANEQYF.

This clonotype was picked up many times. The chain couples TRBV11-3 to TRBJ2-1, with D possibly being TRBD1 (7 bases). Germline V gene lookup returns CDR1 SGHNT and CDR2 YENEEA. CDR3 length: 17 residues. The V gene lost 5 bases and the J gene lost 4 bases, with 21 bases spanning the gap. The CDR3 bases are TGTGCCAGCAGCCCCGGACAGGTAGGAGGGGGATACAATGAGCAGTTCTTC. As protein: CASSPGQVGGGYNEQFF.

This clonotype was detected only a few times. CDR3 sequence: CSARFGHTGELFF. The CDR3 coding sequence is TGCAGTGCTAGATTTGGGCACACCGGGGAGCTGTTTTTT. The gene calls are TRBV20-1 and TRBJ2-2; no clear D. The CDR3 has 13 residues. V lost 2 bases and J 3 bases, leaving 7 bases between the germline ends. Per germline, CDR1 DFQATT and CDR2 SNEGSKA (reference sequence).

V usage is TRBV27 and J usage is TRBJ2-1; 11 bases line up with TRBD2. Germline V gene data show CDR1 as MNHEY and CDR2 as SMNVEV (reference sequence). This CDR3 has 15 amino acids. Trimming at V came to 8 bases and at J to 9 bases, leaving 12 bases not matched to a gene. The DNA for the CDR3 is TGTGCCAGCGGGCTGATTAGCGGGAGGGCCGCTGAGCAGTTCTTC. Its translation is CASGLISGRAAEQFF.

The chain employs TRBV4-1 and TRBJ2-3; 8 bases match TRBD2. After removal of 4 bases from V and 4 bases from J, the junction contained 7 bases not matched to a gene. The germline gives CDR1 MGHRA, CDR2 YSYEKL. This CDR3 has 15 residues. The CDR3 coding sequence is TGCGCCAGCAGCCCCCGCGGCGGGAGGCCAGATACGCAGTATTTT. It encodes CASSPRGGRPDTQYF.